These T cell receptor beta chains were read from a single sample in a study of cytomegalovirus exposure and HLA in healthy donors. Only in-frame clones appear in the TCRdb table, and some are missing; sequencing was by immunoSEQ multiplex PCR. The sample records about 210,000 clones, around 78% being singletons. The sequenced sample consisted of PBMCs. The receptors come from a boy aged 10-17 years in good health and CMV-seronegative. CDR3s include the opening cysteine and the closing phenylalanine or tryptophan. A D gene is named only where the DNA matches it firmly. Part of the rows lack a size; the others show once, few, many or a class for expanded clones.

J	D	V	size	DNA	CDR3
TRBJ2-3	NA	TRBV4-2	NA	TGTGCCAGCAGCCAAGAGCTGCGGCGCACAGATACGCAGTATTTT	CASSQELRRTDTQYF
TRBJ2-6	TRBD2	TRBV11-1	NA	TGTGCCAGCAGCTTAGGTTTACTAGCGGGGTCCTCTGGGGCCAACGTCCTGACTTTC	CASSLGLLAGSSGANVLTF
TRBJ2-1	TRBD1	TRBV27	NA	TGTGCCAGCAGTTTGGGGACAGGATTTTACAATGAGCAGTTCTTC	CASSLGTGFYNEQFF
TRBJ1-5	NA	TRBV7-2	NA	TGTGCCAGCAGCTCCTACTCCGGTCAGCCCCAGCATTTT	CASSSYSGQPQHF
TRBJ1-2	TRBD1	TRBV29-1	NA	TGCAGCGCTGGAGGGGGCCGGACTGGGGACTATGGCTACACCTTC	CSAGGGRTGDYGYTF
TRBJ2-7	TRBD1	TRBV13	NA	TGTGCCAGCAGGGACTCTGAAGGACAGGAGACCTACGAGCAGTACTTC	CASRDSEGQETYEQYF
TRBJ1-4	NA	TRBV5-4	few	TGTGCCAGCAGCCTAGCGGGAACTAATGAAAACCTGTTTTTT	CASSLAGTNENLFF
TRBJ1-1	NA	TRBV18	NA	TGTGCCAGCTCGCAGGGACTTACGAACACTGAAGCTTTCTTT	CASSQGLTNTEAFF
TRBJ2-2	TRBD2	TRBV10-3	NA	TGTGCCATCAGTGAGTCAGATAGCGGGAGGGCCGGAACCGGGGAGCTGTTTTTT	CAISESDSGRAGTGELFF
TRBJ2-3	NA	TRBV15	NA	TGTGCCACCAGCAGGGGGACGGGAGAGGCAGATACGCAGTATTTT	CATSRGTGEADTQYF